The rows below give T cell receptor beta chains drawn from one sample of a study of blood T cell repertoires in COVID-19. Sequencing was performed with immunoSEQ multiplex PCR; in TCRdb, only in-frame clones are kept and a portion is missing. This sample yields about 440,000 clones, of which around 88% are seen a single time; roughly 12% belongs to the top ten. Sequencing was performed on peripheral blood. The receptor source for this set is a woman aged 50 to 60 with COVID-19, enrolled during active disease. The CDR3 runs from the conserved cysteine through the conserved F or W. Each record gives: clone size, D gene, V gene, J gene, CDR3 protein, CDR3 DNA. The D gene is left open where the match is weak. Where a row states a size, it is once, few, many or the class of an expanded clone; other rows omit it.

clone_size: once; d_call: -; v_call: TRBV21-1; j_call: TRBJ1-3; cdr3_aa: CASSKPQNWPGNTIYF; cdr3_nt: TGTGCCAGCAGCAAACCTCAGAATTGGCCGGGAAACACCATATATTTT
clone_size: -; d_call: -; v_call: TRBV30; j_call: TRBJ1-5; cdr3_aa: CAWSNLYSNQPQHF; cdr3_nt: TGTGCCTGGAGCAACCTCTATAGCAATCAGCCCCAGCATTTT
clone_size: once; d_call: -; v_call: TRBV3-1/TRBV3-2; j_call: TRBJ1-6; cdr3_aa: CASSQGRQGNSPLHF; cdr3_nt: TGTGCCAGCAGCCAAGGAAGGCAGGGGAATTCACCCCTCCACTTT
clone_size: -; d_call: TRBD2; v_call: TRBV2; j_call: TRBJ2-1; cdr3_aa: CASSWTSGGFDEQFF; cdr3_nt: TGTGCCAGCAGTTGGACTAGCGGGGGTTTCGATGAGCAGTTCTTC
clone_size: -; d_call: -; v_call: TRBV7-8; j_call: TRBJ2-1; cdr3_aa: CASSLKWDNYNEQFF; cdr3_nt: TGTGCCAGCAGTCTTAAGTGGGACAACTACAATGAGCAGTTCTTC
clone_size: -; d_call: TRBD1; v_call: TRBV27; j_call: TRBJ1-6; cdr3_aa: CASTSQGALSPLHF; cdr3_nt: TGTGCCAGCACCTCCCAGGGGGCGCTTTCACCCCTCCACTTT
clone_size: -; d_call: -; v_call: TRBV9; j_call: TRBJ1-2; cdr3_aa: CASSSSGGYYGYTF; cdr3_nt: TGTGCCAGCAGCTCGAGTGGGGGGTACTATGGCTACACCTTC
clone_size: -; d_call: TRBD1; v_call: TRBV28; j_call: TRBJ1-4; cdr3_aa: CASSPVTGGNEKLFF; cdr3_nt: TGTGCCAGCAGCCCCGTAACAGGGGGGAATGAAAAACTGTTTTTT
clone_size: -; d_call: -; v_call: TRBV27; j_call: TRBJ1-1; cdr3_aa: CASSFGEEAFF; cdr3_nt: TGTGCCAGCAGTTTTGGAGAGGAAGCTTTCTTT
clone_size: -; d_call: -; v_call: TRBV21-1; j_call: TRBJ1-6; cdr3_aa: CASSKISPAGRAGGPNFYNSPLHF; cdr3_nt: TGTGCCAGCAGCAAAATCAGCCCAGCAGGACGGGCAGGGGGACCGAACTTTTATAATTCACCCCTCCACTTT
clone_size: -; d_call: TRBD1; v_call: TRBV19; j_call: TRBJ1-1; cdr3_aa: CASSSTGHGTEAFF; cdr3_nt: TGTGCCAGTAGTTCGACAGGGCATGGCACTGAAGCTTTCTTT
clone_size: few; d_call: TRBD1; v_call: TRBV18; j_call: TRBJ1-3; cdr3_aa: CASSPGTDTGNTIYF; cdr3_nt: TGTGCCAGCTCACCAGGGACAGACACTGGAAACACCATATATTTT
clone_size: -; d_call: TRBD1; v_call: TRBV5-1; j_call: TRBJ1-1; cdr3_aa: CASSPQRPGQGLQAFF; cdr3_nt: TGCGCCAGCAGCCCCCAGAGACCGGGACAGGGGTTACAAGCTTTCTTT
clone_size: -; d_call: -; v_call: TRBV9; j_call: TRBJ2-1; cdr3_aa: CASSPTTANEQFF; cdr3_nt: TGTGCCAGCAGCCCCACTACTGCTAATGAGCAGTTCTTC
clone_size: -; d_call: -; v_call: TRBV30; j_call: TRBJ1-1; cdr3_aa: CAWSSGEPMNTEAFF; cdr3_nt: TGTGCCTGGAGTTCAGGGGAACCTATGAACACTGAAGCTTTCTTT
clone_size: -; d_call: -; v_call: TRBV7-9; j_call: TRBJ2-7; cdr3_aa: CASSLGGLTGYEQYF; cdr3_nt: TGTGCCAGCAGCTTAGGGGGCCTGACGGGCTACGAGCAGTACTTC
clone_size: -; d_call: -; v_call: TRBV6-2/TRBV6-3; j_call: TRBJ2-2; cdr3_aa: CASSYTHTGELFF; cdr3_nt: TGTGCCAGCAGTTACACACACACCGGGGAGCTGTTTTTT
clone_size: -; d_call: -; v_call: TRBV30; j_call: TRBJ1-1; cdr3_aa: CAWSTQGDTEAFF; cdr3_nt: TGTGCCTGGAGTACACAGGGAGATACTGAAGCTTTCTTT
clone_size: -; d_call: -; v_call: TRBV5-1; j_call: TRBJ2-1; cdr3_aa: CASSPAAGLNNEQFF; cdr3_nt: TGCGCCAGCAGCCCCGCAGCGGGCTTGAACAATGAGCAGTTCTTC
clone_size: once; d_call: -; v_call: TRBV29-1; j_call: TRBJ1-2; cdr3_aa: CSVYGEGGYGYTF; cdr3_nt: TGCAGCGTTTATGGGGAGGGTGGCTATGGCTACACCTTC
clone_size: -; d_call: TRBD1; v_call: TRBV18; j_call: TRBJ1-5; cdr3_aa: CASSPTDRSQPQHF; cdr3_nt: TGTGCCAGCTCACCTACGGACAGGAGCCAGCCCCAGCATTTT
clone_size: -; d_call: -; v_call: TRBV12-5; j_call: TRBJ2-1; cdr3_aa: CASGFTGNEQFF; cdr3_nt: TGTGCTAGTGGTTTTACGGGGAATGAGCAGTTCTTC
clone_size: -; d_call: TRBD1; v_call: TRBV7-9; j_call: TRBJ1-1; cdr3_aa: CASSPLTRQGGTEAFF; cdr3_nt: TGTGCCAGCAGCCCTCTCACTCGACAGGGCGGCACTGAAGCTTTCTTT
clone_size: -; d_call: -; v_call: TRBV2; j_call: TRBJ1-1; cdr3_aa: CASSKREENTEAFF; cdr3_nt: TGTGCCAGCAGTAAACGAGAGGAGAACACTGAAGCTTTCTTT
clone_size: -; d_call: TRBD1; v_call: TRBV6-6; j_call: TRBJ1-1; cdr3_aa: CASRGQASKAFF; cdr3_nt: TGTGCCAGCAGGGGACAGGCCTCGAAGGCTTTCTTT
clone_size: -; d_call: -; v_call: TRBV9; j_call: TRBJ1-2; cdr3_aa: CASSVSGEGYTF; cdr3_nt: TGTGCCAGCAGCGTCTCAGGGGAAGGCTACACCTTC
clone_size: -; d_call: TRBD1; v_call: TRBV28; j_call: TRBJ1-4; cdr3_aa: CASSFGMVDRVREKLFF; cdr3_nt: TGTGCCAGCAGTTTTGGCATGGTGGACAGGGTTCGGGAAAAACTGTTTTTT
clone_size: -; d_call: -; v_call: TRBV5-5; j_call: TRBJ1-5; cdr3_aa: CASSDKLGGNQPQHF; cdr3_nt: TGTGCCAGCAGCGATAAGCTGGGGGGTAATCAGCCCCAGCATTTT
clone_size: -; d_call: -; v_call: TRBV5-1; j_call: TRBJ2-1; cdr3_aa: CASSLGSPADEQFF; cdr3_nt: TGCGCCAGCAGCTTGGGATCGCCGGCGGATGAGCAGTTCTTC
clone_size: -; d_call: TRBD1; v_call: TRBV6-2/TRBV6-3; j_call: TRBJ1-6; cdr3_aa: CASSRQGFLSSYNSPLHF; cdr3_nt: TGTGCCAGCAGCCGACAGGGCTTCCTATCCTCCTATAATTCACCCCTCCACTTT
clone_size: -; d_call: TRBD2; v_call: TRBV6-1; j_call: TRBJ2-7; cdr3_aa: CASSEQTSVRTYEQYF; cdr3_nt: TGTGCCAGCAGTGAACAAACTAGCGTCAGAACCTACGAGCAGTACTTC
clone_size: -; d_call: -; v_call: TRBV6-5; j_call: TRBJ2-7; cdr3_aa: CAIRGGLLGEQYF; cdr3_nt: TGTGCCATAAGGGGGGGGCTGTTGGGCGAGCAGTACTTC
clone_size: -; d_call: -; v_call: TRBV13; j_call: TRBJ2-3; cdr3_aa: CASSLDEGTDTQYF; cdr3_nt: TGTGCCAGCAGCTTAGATGAGGGCACAGATACGCAGTATTTT